What follows are 28 T cell receptor beta chains derived from one specimen sequenced in a study of cytomegalovirus exposure and HLA in healthy donors. The PCR had 60 Vbeta and 13 Jbeta primers. The table came from immunoSEQ multiplex PCR; TCRdb's copy has only in-frame clones and leaves some out. The top ten hold approximately 0.93% of the sample, which has some 130,000 clones, around four fifths seen once. The specimen was PBMCs. The receptors come from a human donor in good health.

In its sample, this clone was seen a few times. The chain has TRBV10-3 and TRBJ1-1; D is unclear. Per the germline V gene, CDR1 is ENHRY and CDR2 is SYGVKD. CDR3 length equals 14 residues. V was clipped by 2 bases and J by 1 base, with 8 bases between them. The CDR3 DNA is TGTGCCATCAGTGAGCCCGCCGGGAACACTGAAGCTTTCTTT. Protein product: CAISEPAGNTEAFF.

The chain uses TRBV6-5 and TRBJ1-1; 8 bases line up with TRBD1. From germline, CDR1 is MNHEY and CDR2 SVGAGI. The CDR3 loop spans 13 amino acids. V dropped 2 bases and J dropped 5; count of bases not matched to a gene: 1. CDR3 nucleotides: TGTGCCAGCAGTTACCGGACAGGGACTGAAGCTTTCTTT. As protein: CASSYRTGTEAFF.

The gene calls are TRBV28 and TRBJ2-7; D perhaps matches TRBD1 (5 bases). The CDR3 is made up of 16 amino acids. Germline CDR1 and CDR2: MDHEN and SYDVKM. V lost 4 bases to trimming and J lost 2 bases, with 18 bases between them. The CDR3 region has the DNA TGTGCCAGCAGTTCCGCATCGTGGACATCCACCTACGAGCAGTACTTC. Translated, it gives CASSSASWTSTYEQYF.

Of note for this clone: Relative to the germline gene, one junction end is altered; a read error may explain this. The chain recombines TRBV19 with TRBJ2-5; TRBD2 might be the D (5 bases). Germline V gene sequence: CDR1 LNHDA, CDR2 SQIVND (reference sequence). This CDR3 has 13 amino acids. The CDR3 protein is CANSIQREETQYF. DNA of the CDR3: TGCGCCAATAGTATTCAAAGGGAGGAGACCCAGTACTTC.

The V and J genes are TRBV28 and TRBJ2-2; D not certain. The CDR3 is 17 residues long. V lost 7 bases, J lost 4 bases, and 22 bases lay in between. Germline CDR1 reads MDHEN; CDR2 reads SYDVKM. The CDR3 coding sequence is TGTGCCAGCAAGGTATACGCGCTGTCGCGGTCCACCGGGGAGCTGTTTTTT. Encoded protein: CASKVYALSRSTGELFF.

The rearrangement links TRBV6-5 to TRBJ2-5; TRBD2 matches 11 bases. This CDR3 region has 16 residues. Germline V CDR1 and CDR2: MNHEY, SVGAGI. V shed 2 bases and J 5 bases; nucleotides not matched to a gene: 7. The CDR3 nucleotides read TGTGCCAGCAGTTACGGTGGACTAGCGGGCTCGGAGACCCAGTACTTC. Translated, it gives CASSYGGLAGSETQYF.

This rearrangement joins TRBV4-2 to TRBJ1-2; D gene unclear. The CDR3 has 11 residues. With 0 bases removed from V and 11 bases from J, the gap between germline ends came to 7 bases. Germline assignment: CDR1 LGHNA and CDR2 YNFKEQ. CDR3 in amino acids: CASSQDYAYTF. CDR3 nucleotides: TGTGCCAGCAGCCAAGATTACGCGTACACCTTC.

This clone was seen only a few times. J is TRBJ1-1 and V is TRBV29-1, with TRBD1 matching over 9 bases. V shed 6 bases, J shed 3 bases, and the junction held 2 bases outside the gene matches. Germline CDR1 reads SQVTM; CDR2 reads ANQGSEA. The CDR3 is 12 residues long. The CDR3 DNA sequence: TGCAGCGTGAGGACAGGGGACACTGAAGCTTTCTTT. Protein product: CSVRTGDTEAFF.

This chain links TRBV29-1 with TRBJ1-2; tentative D call: TRBD1 (6 bases). V was cut by 4 bases and J by 4 bases, with 16 bases left in between. CDR3 size: 14 residues. CDR1 is SQVTM, CDR2 ANQGSEA, per germline. CDR3 sequence (DNA): TGCAGCGTTGGAGGGGGGGGCGTTGGCTATGGCTACACCTTC. As protein: CSVGGGGVGYGYTF. The full variable domain, completed using reference TRBV29-1 and TRBJ1-2, is SAVISQKPSRDICQRGTSLTIQCQVDSQVTMMFWYRQQPGQSLTLIATANQGSEATYESGFVIDKFPISRPNLTFSTLTVSNMSPEDSSIYLCSVGGGGVGYGYTFGSGTRLTVV.

This rearrangement joins TRBV5-1 to TRBJ2-3, with TRBD1 matching 8 bases. This CDR3 region has 14 residues. V lost 4 bases, J lost 9 bases, and 10 bases stayed unmatched. Per germline, CDR1 SGHRS and CDR2 YFSETQ. CDR3 protein: CASSLTGTGNTQYF. As DNA, the CDR3 is TGCGCCAGCAGCCTGACCGGGACAGGTAACACGCAGTATTTT.

This clone was seen a handful of times. This chain joins TRBV6-1 and TRBJ1-5; D is undetermined. The germline V gene has CDR1 MNHNS and CDR2 SASEGT. This CDR3 comprises 11 residues. Trimming took 1 base from V and 15 from J, leaving 10 bases between them. CDR3 residues: CASSEGGPSHF. The CDR3 DNA reads TGTGCCAGCAGTGAAGGTGGCCCCTCGCATTTT.

The chain carries TRBV7-9 and TRBJ1-2; 8 positions agree with TRBD1. Germline loops: CDR1 SEHNR, CDR2 FQNEAQ (reference sequence). After removal of 5 bases from V and 6 bases from J, the junction contained 5 bases not matched to a gene. There are 13 residues in the CDR3. DNA for the CDR3: TGTGCCAGCAGCCCCGGACAGGGCAATGGCTACACCTTC. Its translation is CASSPGQGNGYTF.

This clone was observed a single time. V gene TRBV4-1 combines with J gene TRBJ2-3, with TRBD2 matching over 10 bases. Per the germline V gene, CDR1 is MGHRA and CDR2 is YSYEKL. This CDR3 region has 15 residues. V gave up 1 base and J gave up 4 bases; unmatched junction bases: 2. CDR3 sequence (DNA): TGCGCCAGCAGCCAAGTTACTAGCGGGGCAGATACGCAGTATTTT. It is translated as CASSQVTSGADTQYF.

The V and J genes are TRBV9 and TRBJ1-2; perhaps TRBD1 as D (5 bases). From germline, CDR1 is SGDLS and CDR2 YYNGEE. There are 14 residues in the CDR3. Trimming stripped 4 bases from V and 4 bases from J, with 14 bases between. The CDR3 DNA is TGTGCCAGCAGCCACCCCCAGGGTATCTATGGCTACACCTTC. It codes for CASSHPQGIYGYTF.

The chain couples TRBV27 to TRBJ1-5; the D gene is possibly TRBD1 (6 bases). This CDR3 region has 13 residues. V was cut by 4 bases and J by 6 bases, with 10 bases left in between. The germline V gene has CDR1 MNHEY and CDR2 SMNVEV (reference sequence). The CDR3 DNA reads as TGTGCCAGCAGTTCCAGGGGAACTCAGCCCCAGCATTTT. Protein: CASSSRGTQPQHF.

The gene calls are TRBV6-1 and TRBJ2-4; perhaps TRBD2 as D (5 bases). V lost 10 bases to trimming and J lost 7 bases, with 20 bases between them. Per the germline V gene, CDR1 is MNHNS and CDR2 is SASEGT. This CDR3 is 14 amino acids long. CDR3 amino acids: CATGFKPVINIQYF. The CDR3 nucleotides read TGTGCCACGGGGTTTAAGCCCGTTATTAACATTCAGTACTTC.

This clone was detected once. The gene calls are TRBV27 and TRBJ2-7; TRBD1 aligns across 9 bases. Germline V gene sequence: CDR1 MNHEY, CDR2 SMNVEV (reference sequence). This CDR3 is 15 amino acids long. V lost 9 bases and J lost 1; bases outside the gene matches: 10. The CDR3 sequence: CASRRGTGFSYEQYF. CDR3 nucleotides: TGTGCCAGTCGTCGGGGGACAGGGTTTTCCTACGAGCAGTACTTC.

The chain recombines TRBV7-8 with TRBJ1-4; maybe TRBD1 (6 bases). V dropped 5 bases and J dropped 7 bases, with 29 bases sitting between them. The CDR3 has 19 amino acids. Germline assignment: CDR1 SGHVS and CDR2 FQNEAQ. The CDR3 sequence: CASSMSVPGTNKRSEKLFF. The CDR3, as DNA: TGTGCCAGCAGCATGTCGGTGCCCGGGACAAACAAAAGAAGTGAAAAACTGTTTTTT.

The rearrangement links TRBV10-2 to TRBJ2-1, with TRBD2 identical over 9 bases. With 4 bases clipped from V and 7 bases from J, the junction kept 17 bases outside the gene matches. The CDR3 is 18 amino acids. Germline loops: CDR1 WSHSY, CDR2 SAAADI. CDR3 coding DNA: TGCGCCAGCAGTGGCCACCAGTTTGCGGGGGGGCGAGAAAATGAGCAGTTCTTC. Translation gives CASSGHQFAGGRENEQFF.

This chain links TRBV6-6 with TRBJ1-1; perhaps TRBD1 as D (5 bases). The V end lost 5 bases, the J end lost 3 bases, and 10 bases lay between the germline ends. Germline assignment: CDR1 MNHNY and CDR2 SVGAGI (reference sequence). CDR3 length equals 13 residues. CDR3 protein: CASSLRAYTEAFF. The CDR3 DNA follows: TGTGCCAGCAGTCTCAGGGCGTACACTGAAGCTTTCTTT.

The chain couples TRBV27 to TRBJ2-7, with 10 positions matching TRBD1. CDR1 MNHEY and CDR2 SMNVEV come from the germline V gene (reference sequence). V was pared by 3 bases and J by 2 bases, with 1 base of the junction left unmatched. This CDR3 spans 14 amino acids. Written as DNA, the CDR3 is TGTGCCAGCAGTTTGGACAGGGGGACCTACGAGCAGTACTTC. Amino acids: CASSLDRGTYEQYF.

In this sample, this clone turned up once. The chain has TRBV5-5 and TRBJ1-1; weak D call: TRBD1 (5 bases). V lost 4 bases to trimming and J lost 3 bases, with 10 bases between them. CDR3 length: 13 amino acids. Germline lookup yields CDR1 SGHKS and CDR2 YYEKEE (reference sequence). The chain's CDR3 is CASSQGGYTEAFF. In DNA form, the CDR3 reads TGTGCCAGCAGCCAGGGTGGGTACACTGAAGCTTTCTTT. The entire variable domain, with the rest obtained from reference TRBV5-5 and TRBJ1-1, is as follows: DAGVTQSPTHLIKTRGQQVTLRCSPISGHKSVSWYQQVLGQGPQFIFQYYEKEERGRGNFPDRFSARQFPNYSSELNVNALLLGDSALYLCASSQGGYTEAFFGQGTRLTVV.

The chain links TRBV27 to TRBJ1-2; D is uncertain. Germline V gene lookup returns CDR1 MNHEY and CDR2 SMNVEV (reference sequence). The V end lost 0 bases, the J end lost 7 bases, and 24 bases lay between the germline ends. CDR3 length equals 18 residues. For the CDR3, the DNA is TGTGCCAGCAGTTTATCGGCTTCTAGTCGGGAAAGGGCCTCTGGCTACACCTTC. Translated: CASSLSASSRERASGYTF.

V gene TRBV6-1 combines with J gene TRBJ1-2, with a weak D call TRBD1 (5 bases). CDR1 and CDR2 from the germline V gene are MNHNS and SASEGT. The V gene lost 8 bases and the J gene lost 6 bases, with 22 bases spanning the gap. The CDR3 extends over 15 amino acids. In nucleotides, the CDR3 is TGTGCCAGCCAGGGAAAGGGGCGTGGAATTGATGGCTACACCTTC. Its translation: CASQGKGRGIDGYTF.

This clone appeared a few times. The chain combines TRBV6-5 with TRBJ2-7; 10 nucleotides align to TRBD1. This CDR3 region has 15 residues. From germline, CDR1 is MNHEY and CDR2 SVGAGI. V lost 2 bases and J lost 2; bases outside the gene matches: 3. The DNA for the CDR3 is TGTGCCAGCAGTTACGGGACAGGGGACGCCTACGAGCAGTACTTC. It encodes CASSYGTGDAYEQYF.

The chain recombines TRBV6-5 with TRBJ2-2; tentatively, D is TRBD1 (6 bases). Per the germline V gene, CDR1 is MNHEY and CDR2 is SVGAGI. This CDR3 region has 12 residues. Trimming took 6 bases from V and 5 from J, leaving 7 bases between them. Written as DNA, the CDR3 is TGTGCCAGCAGAGGGGGTACCGGGGAGCTGTTTTTT. Amino acids: CASRGGTGELFF.

The rearrangement links TRBV7-2 to TRBJ2-5; the match to TRBD2 covers 13 bases. J lost 3 bases, V lost 6 bases, and 10 bases had no gene match. Looked up from germline, CDR1 is SGHTA and CDR2 is FQGNSA. The CDR3 is made up of 17 amino acids. The CDR3 DNA sequence: TGTGCCAGCAGTTTGAGACTAGCGGGGGGACAAGAAGAGACCCAGTACTTC. Its translation: CASSLRLAGGQEETQYF.

The chain couples TRBV6-1 to TRBJ2-7, with D tentatively TRBD1 (6 bases). This CDR3 has 15 amino acids. Germline lookup yields CDR1 MNHNS and CDR2 SASEGT. Trimming pared 6 bases from V and 0 bases from J, leaving 15 bases between. The CDR3 region has the DNA TGTGCCAGCAGCCCCGGACAGTCGAGCTCCTACGAGCAGTACTTC. The encoded protein is CASSPGQSSSYEQYF.